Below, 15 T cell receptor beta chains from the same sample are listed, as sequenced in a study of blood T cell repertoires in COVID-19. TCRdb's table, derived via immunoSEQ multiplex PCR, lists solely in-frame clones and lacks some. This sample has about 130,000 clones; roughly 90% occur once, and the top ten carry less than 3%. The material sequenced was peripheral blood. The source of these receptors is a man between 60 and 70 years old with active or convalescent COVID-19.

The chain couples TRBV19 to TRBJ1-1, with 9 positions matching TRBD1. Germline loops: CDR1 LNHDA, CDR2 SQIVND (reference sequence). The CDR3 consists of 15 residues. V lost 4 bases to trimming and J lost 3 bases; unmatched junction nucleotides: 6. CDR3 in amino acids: CASSTGTGWDTEAFF. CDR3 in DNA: TGTGCCAGTAGTACTGGGACAGGGTGGGACACTGAAGCTTTCTTT.

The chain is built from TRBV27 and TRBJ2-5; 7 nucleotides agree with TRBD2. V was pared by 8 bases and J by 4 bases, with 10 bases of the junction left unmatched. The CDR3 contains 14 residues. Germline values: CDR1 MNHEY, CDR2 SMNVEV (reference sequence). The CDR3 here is CASAASGRRETQYF. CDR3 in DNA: TGTGCCAGCGCGGCCTCCGGGAGGAGAGAGACCCAGTACTTC.

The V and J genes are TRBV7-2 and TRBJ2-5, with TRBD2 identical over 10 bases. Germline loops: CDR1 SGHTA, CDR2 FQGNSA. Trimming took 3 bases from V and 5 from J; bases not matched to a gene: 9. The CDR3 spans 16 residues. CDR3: CASSFANSGGAETQYF. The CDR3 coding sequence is TGTGCCAGCAGCTTTGCTAACAGCGGGGGGGCTGAGACCCAGTACTTC.

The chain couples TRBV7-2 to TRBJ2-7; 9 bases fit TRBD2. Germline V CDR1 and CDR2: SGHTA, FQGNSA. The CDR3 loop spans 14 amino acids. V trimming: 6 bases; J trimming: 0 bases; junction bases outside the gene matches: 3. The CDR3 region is CASRKAGGSYEQYF. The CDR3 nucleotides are TGTGCCAGCAGGAAAGCGGGAGGCTCCTACGAGCAGTACTTC. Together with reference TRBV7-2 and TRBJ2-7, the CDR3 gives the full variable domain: GAGVSQSPSNKVTEKGKDVELRCDPISGHTALYWYRQSLGQGLEFLIYFQGNSAPDKSGLPSDRFSAERTGGSVSTLTIQRTQQEDSAVYLCASRKAGGSYEQYFGPGTRLTVT.

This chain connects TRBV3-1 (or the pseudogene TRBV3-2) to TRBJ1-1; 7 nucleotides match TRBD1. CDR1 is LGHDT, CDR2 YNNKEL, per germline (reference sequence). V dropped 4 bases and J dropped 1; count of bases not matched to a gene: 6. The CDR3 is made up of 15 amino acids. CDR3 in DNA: TGTGCCAGCAGCCCCTTCGGACAGGCGAACACTGAAGCTTTCTTT. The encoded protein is CASSPFGQANTEAFF.

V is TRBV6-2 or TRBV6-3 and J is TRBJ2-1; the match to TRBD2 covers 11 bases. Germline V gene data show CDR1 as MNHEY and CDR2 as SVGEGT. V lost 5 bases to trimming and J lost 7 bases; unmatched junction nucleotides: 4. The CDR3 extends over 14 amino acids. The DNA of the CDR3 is TGTGCCAGCAGTACACGGACTAGCGGGAATGAGCAGTTCTTC. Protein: CASSTRTSGNEQFF.

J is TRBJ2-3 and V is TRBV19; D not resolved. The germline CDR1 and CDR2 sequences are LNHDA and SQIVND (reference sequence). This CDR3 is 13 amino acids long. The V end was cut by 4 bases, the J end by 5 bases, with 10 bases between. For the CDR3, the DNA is TGTGCCAGTAGTACCCAACATGGAGATACGCAGTATTTT. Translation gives CASSTQHGDTQYF.

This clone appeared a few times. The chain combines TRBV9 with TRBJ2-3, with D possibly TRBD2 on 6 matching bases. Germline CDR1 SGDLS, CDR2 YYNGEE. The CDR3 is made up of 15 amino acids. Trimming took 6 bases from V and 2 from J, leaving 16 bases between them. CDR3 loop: CASTKSGRVTDTQYF. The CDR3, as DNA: TGTGCCAGCACCAAGAGCGGGCGGGTCACAGATACGCAGTATTTT.

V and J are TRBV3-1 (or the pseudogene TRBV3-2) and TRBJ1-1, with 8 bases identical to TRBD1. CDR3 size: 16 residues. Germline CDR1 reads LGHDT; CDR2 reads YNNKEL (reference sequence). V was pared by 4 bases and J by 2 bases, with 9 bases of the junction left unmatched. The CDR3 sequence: CASSPQGAIRNTEAFF. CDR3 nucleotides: TGTGCCAGCAGCCCCCAGGGGGCGATCAGAAACACTGAAGCTTTCTTT.

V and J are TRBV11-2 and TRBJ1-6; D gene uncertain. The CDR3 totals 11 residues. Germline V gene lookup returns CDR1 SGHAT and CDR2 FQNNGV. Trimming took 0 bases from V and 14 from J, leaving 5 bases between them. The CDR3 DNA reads TGTGCCAGCAGCTTAGAGGCGGCCCTCCACTTT. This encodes CASSLEAALHF.

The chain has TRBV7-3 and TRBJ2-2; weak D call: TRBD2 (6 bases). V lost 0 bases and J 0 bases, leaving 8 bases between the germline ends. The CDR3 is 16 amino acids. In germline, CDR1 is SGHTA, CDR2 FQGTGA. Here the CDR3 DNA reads TGTGCCAGCAGCTTAACGACGGGGGCGAACACCGGGGAGCTGTTTTTT. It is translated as CASSLTTGANTGELFF.

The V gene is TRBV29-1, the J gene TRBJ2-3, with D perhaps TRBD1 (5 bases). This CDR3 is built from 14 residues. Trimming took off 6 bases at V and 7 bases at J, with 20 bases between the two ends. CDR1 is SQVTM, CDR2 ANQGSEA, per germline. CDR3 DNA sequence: TGCAGCGTCCAAGGGGTAAATGGGGTGAATACGCAGTATTTT. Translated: CSVQGVNGVNTQYF.

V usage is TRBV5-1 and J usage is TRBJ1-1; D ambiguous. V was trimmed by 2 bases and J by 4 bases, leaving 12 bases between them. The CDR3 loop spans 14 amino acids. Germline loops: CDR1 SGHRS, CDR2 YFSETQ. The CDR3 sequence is CASSLSPRSTEAFF. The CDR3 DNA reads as TGCGCCAGCAGCTTAAGCCCTAGGAGCACTGAAGCTTTCTTT.

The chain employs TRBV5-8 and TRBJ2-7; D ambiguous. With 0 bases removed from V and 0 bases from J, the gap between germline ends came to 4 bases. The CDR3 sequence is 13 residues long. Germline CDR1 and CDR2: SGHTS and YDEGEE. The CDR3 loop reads CASSLDTSYEQYF. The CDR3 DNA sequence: TGTGCCAGCAGCTTGGACACCTCCTACGAGCAGTACTTC.

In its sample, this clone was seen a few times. CDR3 sequence (DNA): TGTGCCAGCCGCATCACACCGGAACAGGGGTGGAAGGGCTACACCTTC. Translating it yields CASRITPEQGWKGYTF. This chain links TRBV19 with TRBJ1-2; TRBD1 matches at 7 bases. Germline-derived CDR1 and CDR2 are LNHDA and SQIVND (reference sequence). The CDR3 sequence is 16 residues long. V trimming: 9 bases; J trimming: 8 bases; junction bases outside the gene matches: 21. The full variable domain, rest sourced from reference TRBV19 and TRBJ1-2, is DGGITQSPKYLFRKEGQNVTLSCEQNLNHDAMYWYRQDPGQGLRLIYYSQIVNDFQKGDIAEGYSVSREKKESFPLTVTSAQKNPTAFYLCASRITPEQGWKGYTFGSGTRLTVV.